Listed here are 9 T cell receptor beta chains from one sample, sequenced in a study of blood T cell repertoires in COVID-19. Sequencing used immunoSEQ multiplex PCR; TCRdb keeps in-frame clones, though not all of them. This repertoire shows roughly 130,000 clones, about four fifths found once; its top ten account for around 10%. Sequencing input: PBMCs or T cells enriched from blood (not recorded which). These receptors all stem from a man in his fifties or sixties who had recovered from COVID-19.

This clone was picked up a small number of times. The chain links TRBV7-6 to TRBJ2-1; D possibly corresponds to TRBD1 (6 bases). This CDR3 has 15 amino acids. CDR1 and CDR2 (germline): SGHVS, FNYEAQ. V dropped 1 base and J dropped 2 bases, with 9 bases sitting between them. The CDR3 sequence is CASSLEGTTYNEQFF. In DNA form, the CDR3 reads TGTGCCAGCAGCTTAGAAGGGACAACCTACAATGAGCAGTTCTTC. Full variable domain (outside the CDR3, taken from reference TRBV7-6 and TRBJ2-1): GAGVSQSPRYKVTKRGQDVALRCDPISGHVSLYWYRQALGQGPEFLTYFNYEAQQDKSGLPNDRFSAERPEGSISTLTIQRTEQRDSAMYRCASSLEGTTYNEQFFGPGTRLTVL.

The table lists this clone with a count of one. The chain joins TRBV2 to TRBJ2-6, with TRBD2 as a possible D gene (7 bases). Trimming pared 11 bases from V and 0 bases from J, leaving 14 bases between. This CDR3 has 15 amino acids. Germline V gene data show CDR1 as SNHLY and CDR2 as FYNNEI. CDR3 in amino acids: CAGGASHSGANVLTF. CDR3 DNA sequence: TGTGCCGGGGGGGCATCCCACTCTGGGGCCAACGTCCTGACTTTC.

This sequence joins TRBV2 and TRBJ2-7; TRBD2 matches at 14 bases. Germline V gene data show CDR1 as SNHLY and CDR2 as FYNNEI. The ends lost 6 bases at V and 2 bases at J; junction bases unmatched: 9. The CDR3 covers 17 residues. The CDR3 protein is CASRATGLAGETYEQYF. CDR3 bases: TGTGCCAGCAGAGCTACGGGACTAGCGGGGGAGACCTACGAGCAGTACTTC.

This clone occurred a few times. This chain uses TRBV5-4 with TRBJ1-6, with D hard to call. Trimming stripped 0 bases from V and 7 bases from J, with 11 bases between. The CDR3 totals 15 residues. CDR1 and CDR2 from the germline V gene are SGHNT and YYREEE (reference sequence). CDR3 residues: CASSLGRSKNSPLHF. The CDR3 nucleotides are TGTGCCAGCAGCTTGGGCAGGTCAAAAAATTCACCCCTCCACTTT. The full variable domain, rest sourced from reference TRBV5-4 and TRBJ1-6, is ETGVTQSPTHLIKTRGQQVTLRCSSQSGHNTVSWYQQALGQGPQFIFQYYREEENGRGNFPPRFSGLQFPNYSSELNVNALELDDSALYLCASSLGRSKNSPLHFGNGTRLTVT.

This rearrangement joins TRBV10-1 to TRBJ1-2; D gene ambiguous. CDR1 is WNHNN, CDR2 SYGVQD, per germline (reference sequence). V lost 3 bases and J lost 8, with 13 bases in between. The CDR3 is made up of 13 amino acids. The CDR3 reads CASSDRAEGGYTF. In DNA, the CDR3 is TGCGCCAGCAGTGATCGGGCAGAGGGCGGCTACACCTTC.

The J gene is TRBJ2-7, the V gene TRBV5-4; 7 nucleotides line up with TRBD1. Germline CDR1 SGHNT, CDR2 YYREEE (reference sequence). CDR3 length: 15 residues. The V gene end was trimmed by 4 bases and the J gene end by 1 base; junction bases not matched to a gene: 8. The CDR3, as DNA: TGTGCCAGCAGCGTGACCGGGACAGCTTCCTACGAGCAGTACTTC. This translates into CASSVTGTASYEQYF. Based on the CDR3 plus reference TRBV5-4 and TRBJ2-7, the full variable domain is ETGVTQSPTHLIKTRGQQVTLRCSSQSGHNTVSWYQQALGQGPQFIFQYYREEENGRGNFPPRFSGLQFPNYSSELNVNALELDDSALYLCASSVTGTASYEQYFGPGTRLTVT.

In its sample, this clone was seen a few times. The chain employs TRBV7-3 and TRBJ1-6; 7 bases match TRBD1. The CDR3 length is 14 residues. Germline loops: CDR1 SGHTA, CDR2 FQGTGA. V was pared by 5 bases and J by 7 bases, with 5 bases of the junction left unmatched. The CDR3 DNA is TGTGCCAGCAGCCGGGGACAGCAGAATTCACCCCTCCACTTT. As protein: CASSRGQQNSPLHF.

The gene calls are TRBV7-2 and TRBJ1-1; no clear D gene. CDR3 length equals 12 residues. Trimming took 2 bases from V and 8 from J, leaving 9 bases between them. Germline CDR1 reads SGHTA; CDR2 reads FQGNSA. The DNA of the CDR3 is TGTGCCAGCAGCTTACTCCTAACCGAAGCTTTCTTT. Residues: CASSLLLTEAFF.

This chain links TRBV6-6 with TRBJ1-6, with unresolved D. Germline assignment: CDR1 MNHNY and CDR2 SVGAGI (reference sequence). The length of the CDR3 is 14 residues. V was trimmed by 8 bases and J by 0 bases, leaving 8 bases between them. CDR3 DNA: TGTGCCAGCCAGAACAGCTCCTATAATTCACCCCTCCACTTT. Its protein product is CASQNSSYNSPLHF.